These 30 T cell receptor beta chains originate from one sample sequenced in a study of early T cells in non-severe SARS-CoV-2 infection. Using its own MiXCR run on the 5' RACE reads, TCRdb lists one record per CDR3 protein. The sample has approximately 39,000 distinct CDR3 sequences; approximately 9.9% are singletons. Sequencing used whole blood. The source is an adult who was a healthcare worker with PCR-confirmed SARS-CoV-2 infection or an uninfected control (not recorded which).

This clonotype showed up many times. CDR3 in amino acids: CSARARGGLATDTQYF. CDR3 DNA sequence: TGCAGTGCTAGAGCTAGGGGGGGACTAGCCACAGATACGCAGTATTTT. The chain has TRBV20-1 and TRBJ2-3, with TRBD2 matching 9 bases. The CDR3 has 16 residues. Germline V gene lookup returns CDR1 DFQATT and CDR2 SNEGSKA (reference sequence). With V trimmed by 1 base and J by 2 bases, 7 bases remained unmatched.

This clonotype qualifies as medium-sized. The chain couples TRBV7-6 to TRBJ2-2, with 7 bases that match TRBD1. Germline CDR1 and CDR2: SGHVS and FNYEAQ. This CDR3 has 16 residues. V lost 5 bases, J lost 3 bases, and 9 bases stayed unmatched. CDR3 DNA sequence: TGTGCCAGCAGCCCTGCATTTGGACAGGACACCGGGGAGCTGTTTTTT. It specifies CASSPAFGQDTGELFF.

This clonotype showed up many times. This chain uses TRBV12-3 or TRBV12-4 with TRBJ1-1; D gene ambiguous. V lost 6 bases to trimming and J lost 11 bases, with 16 bases between them. This CDR3 spans 12 amino acids. The CDR3 reads CASSLGVKWAFF. The CDR3 DNA reads as TGTGCCAGCAGCTTGGGTGTTAAGTGGGCTTTCTTT.

This clonotype was detected ten times or more. V usage is TRBV29-1 and J usage is TRBJ1-2, with 8 bases fitting TRBD1. With 8 bases clipped from V and 5 bases from J, the junction kept 13 bases outside the gene matches. The CDR3 extends over 14 amino acids. Germline V CDR1 and CDR2: SQVTM, ANQGSEA. The CDR3 spells CSTGGPGDGYGYTF. The DNA for the CDR3 is TGCAGCACAGGGGGGCCAGGGGATGGATATGGCTACACCTTC.

This clonotype has ten or more counts. The chain combines TRBV4-3 with TRBJ1-4; D not resolved. The germline CDR1 and CDR2 sequences are LGHNA and YSLEER. The CDR3 extends over 12 amino acids. Trimming took 0 bases from V and 12 from J, leaving 8 bases between them. The CDR3 DNA reads as TGCGCCAGCAGCCAAGATCGGCGGGAACTGTTTTTT. Its translation: CASSQDRRELFF.

This clonotype has just a few counts. CDR3 residues: CAWSGPGTTDTQYF. Here the CDR3 DNA reads TGTGCCTGGAGTGGGCCAGGAACCACAGATACGCAGTATTTT. The V call is TRBV30, the J call TRBJ2-3, with no clear D. CDR1 is GTSNPN, CDR2 SVGIG, per germline (reference sequence). Between the trimmed V and J ends, which lost 1 base and 2 bases, there was a span of 10 bases. This CDR3 contains 14 residues.

The table lists this clonotype with many counts. The chain is built from TRBV20-1 and TRBJ2-1; no firm D call. The CDR3 covers 16 residues. V lost 0 bases to trimming and J lost 0 bases, with 12 bases between them. Germline lookup yields CDR1 DFQATT and CDR2 SNEGSKA (reference sequence). This CDR3 is CSARDRRSASYNEQFF. CDR3 sequence (DNA): TGCAGTGCTAGAGACCGACGGTCCGCCTCCTACAATGAGCAGTTCTTC.

This clonotype was seen at least ten times. The chain uses TRBV7-8 and TRBJ2-7; unclear D gene. This CDR3 is 13 amino acids long. Per germline, CDR1 SGHVS and CDR2 FQNEAQ. Trimming removed 2 bases at V and 2 bases at J, with 7 bases between. The CDR3 nucleotides are TGTGCCAGCAGCTTACGGTTGGCCTACGAGCAGTACTTC. Encoded protein: CASSLRLAYEQYF.

This clonotype came up a few times. The rearrangement links TRBV18 to TRBJ2-2; perhaps TRBD1 as D (5 bases). Trimming took 1 base from V and 3 from J, leaving 9 bases between them. Germline V gene lookup returns CDR1 KGHSH and CDR2 LQKENI. CDR3 length equals 15 residues. CDR3 sequence (DNA): TGTGCCAGCTCACCACAGGGGTCGGACACCGGGGAGCTGTTTTTT. Encoded protein: CASSPQGSDTGELFF.

In its sample, this clonotype was seen many times. This chain joins TRBV7-2 and TRBJ1-1; 8 positions match TRBD1. Looked up from germline, CDR1 is SGHTA and CDR2 is FQGNSA. The CDR3 covers 15 residues. The V segment lost 4 bases and the J segment 4 bases; nucleotides outside the gene matches: 8. CDR3 DNA: TGTGCCAGCAGCTCCATCCAGGGGGCGAGCACTGAAGCTTTCTTT. Its protein is CASSSIQGASTEAFF.

This clonotype was observed at least ten times. This rearrangement joins TRBV11-2 to TRBJ2-7; D is unresolved. Germline V gene lookup returns CDR1 SGHAT and CDR2 FQNNGV. There are 14 residues in the CDR3. V was trimmed by 5 bases and J by 9 bases, leaving 20 bases between them. The CDR3 is CASSPTASVAVQYF. The CDR3 nucleotides are TGTGCCAGCAGCCCCACGGCGTCCGTCGCGGTGCAGTACTTC.

In this sample, this clonotype turned up a few times. This chain links TRBV7-8 with TRBJ2-7; D remains ambiguous. The CDR3 length is 11 residues. V was cut by 4 bases and J by 7 bases, with 8 bases left in between. Germline V gene sequence: CDR1 SGHVS, CDR2 FQNEAQ. The CDR3 is CASSSLREQYF. CDR3 nucleotide sequence: TGTGCCAGCAGCTCCCTGAGGGAGCAGTACTTC. The whole variable domain, remainder taken from reference TRBV7-8 and TRBJ2-7, is GAGVSQSPRYKVAKRGQDVALRCDPISGHVSLFWYQQALGQGPEFLTYFQNEAQLDKSGLPSDRFFAERPEGSVSTLKIQRTQQEDSAVYLCASSSLREQYFGPGTRLTVT.

The chain couples TRBV25-1 to TRBJ2-7, with D uncertain. The V end was cut by 9 bases, the J end by 5 bases, with 11 bases between. There are 11 residues in the CDR3. From germline, CDR1 is MGHDK and CDR2 SYGVNS. As DNA, the CDR3 is TGTGCCAGTGCTATTGCGGACGAGCAGTACTTC. It codes for CASAIADEQYF.

In this sample, this clonotype turned up many times. The chain links TRBV5-5 to TRBJ2-7; unclear D gene. The germline gives CDR1 SGHKS, CDR2 YYEKEE (reference sequence). The V gene lost 3 bases and the J gene lost 7 bases, with 11 bases spanning the gap. This CDR3 has 12 residues. The CDR3 nucleotides are TGTGCCAGCAGCTCGACCCGTCTGGAGCAGTACTTC. Translated: CASSSTRLEQYF.

This clonotype was observed a handful of times. The chain carries TRBV5-4 and TRBJ2-2; 9 bases agree with TRBD2. From germline, CDR1 is SGHNT and CDR2 YYREEE (reference sequence). The CDR3 consists of 15 residues. The V gene end was trimmed by 4 bases and the J gene end by 2 bases; junction bases not matched to a gene: 3. The DNA for the CDR3 is TGTGCCAGCAGCCTGGGACTAGCTAACACCGGGGAGCTGTTTTTT. This encodes CASSLGLANTGELFF.

This clonotype has ten or more counts. The chain is built from TRBV5-4 and TRBJ2-1; the D gene is possibly TRBD1 (7 bases). This CDR3 has 14 amino acids. Germline CDR1 SGHNT, CDR2 YYREEE (reference sequence). V lost 1 base and J lost 6, with 11 bases in between. The CDR3 spells CASSLLQGGNEQFF. The CDR3 region has the DNA TGTGCCAGCAGCTTGCTCCAGGGGGGCAATGAGCAGTTCTTC.

The chain combines TRBV4-3 with TRBJ1-1; possibly TRBD1 for D (5 bases). Germline V gene sequence: CDR1 LGHNA, CDR2 YSLEER. V was cut by 5 bases and J by 0 bases, with 7 bases left in between. This CDR3 is 13 amino acids long. The CDR3 DNA is TGCGCCAGCAGCAGGGGTTTGAACACTGAAGCTTTCTTT. Protein sequence: CASSRGLNTEAFF.

This clonotype was detected only a few times. Written as DNA, the CDR3 is TGTGCCAGCACTATTCGCAATGAGCAGTTCTTC. Amino acids: CASTIRNEQFF. V usage is TRBV6-6 and J usage is TRBJ2-1; D remains unclear. The CDR3 extends over 11 amino acids. Deletions cut 7 bases from V and 6 bases from J, with 7 bases between. Germline V lookup: CDR1 MNHNY, CDR2 SVGAGI (reference sequence).

The rearrangement joins TRBV5-1 to TRBJ2-1; TRBD2 is a possible D gene (5 bases). The CDR3 contains 18 residues. V shed 0 bases and J shed 0 bases, with 16 bases lying between them. Germline CDR1 and CDR2: SGHRS and YFSETQ. The CDR3 is CASSLELARPGSYNEQFF. In nucleotides, the CDR3 is TGCGCCAGCAGCTTGGAGTTAGCGCGACCCGGCTCCTACAATGAGCAGTTCTTC.

This clonotype was observed once. A much larger clone is a single base away; this may be a read error. No conserved phenylalanine or tryptophan ends this CDR3, so it is likely a read error. The genes are TRBV25-1 and TRBJ1-2; D call uncertain. Germline CDR1 reads MGHDK; CDR2 reads SYGVNS. Trimming removed 5 bases at V and 4 bases at J, with 17 bases between. The CDR3 totals 15 residues. The CDR3 nucleotides are TGTGCCAGCAGTCCCCTCGGCGGGATCGGCTATGGCTACACCTAC. Protein product: CASSPLGGIGYGYTY.

The V call is TRBV7-3, the J call TRBJ2-2; 10 bases align to TRBD1. In germline, CDR1 is SGHTA, CDR2 FQGTGA. There are 15 residues in the CDR3. The junction had 2 bases not matched to a gene; V was cut back by 3 bases and J by 4 bases. CDR3 coding DNA: TGTGCCAGCAGCTTGGGACAGGGGATCACCGGGGAGCTGTTTTTT. Protein: CASSLGQGITGELFF.

The chain combines TRBV28 with TRBJ2-3; tentative D call: TRBD2 (7 bases). Germline CDR1 MDHEN, CDR2 SYDVKM. The germline V and J ends were trimmed by 6 bases and 2 bases, with 12 bases remaining between them. The CDR3 spans 14 residues. For the CDR3, the DNA is TGTGCCAGCAGCTACGGGGGGCCCACAGATACGCAGTATTTT. It codes for CASSYGGPTDTQYF.

This clonotype showed up many times. The rearrangement links TRBV7-2 to TRBJ1-6, with D unresolved. This CDR3 has 13 amino acids. The ends were cut back, 5 bases at V and 6 bases at J, with 8 bases in the middle. Germline V lookup: CDR1 SGHTA, CDR2 FQGNSA. This CDR3 is CASSQNLNSPLHF. The DNA for the CDR3 is TGTGCCAGCAGCCAAAATCTTAATTCACCCCTCCACTTT. Variable domain in full (rest from reference TRBV7-2 and TRBJ1-6): GAGVSQSPSNKVTEKGKDVELRCDPISGHTALYWYRQSLGQGLEFLIYFQGNSAPDKSGLPSDRFSAERTGGSVSTLTIQRTQQEDSAVYLCASSQNLNSPLHFGNGTRLTVT.

This clonotype was recorded many times. The chain is built from TRBV10-3 and TRBJ2-3; 7 bases match TRBD1. CDR1 ENHRY and CDR2 SYGVKD come from the germline V gene. This CDR3 has 15 residues. V dropped 11 bases and J dropped 2; count of bases not matched to a gene: 13. In DNA form, the CDR3 reads TGTGCCGGATCAGGGGGTTTTCGTTACACAGATACGCAGTATTTT. This gives the protein CAGSGGFRYTDTQYF.

This clonotype was detected many times. The gene calls are TRBV4-2 and TRBJ2-2, with a tentative D call TRBD1 (5 bases). The V end was cut by 5 bases, the J end by 3 bases, with 13 bases between. The CDR3 is 15 amino acids. CDR1 and CDR2 (germline): LGHNA, YNFKEQ. The CDR3 DNA reads TGTGCCAGCAGCTTGAGGCAGGGTGACACCGGGGAGCTGTTTTTT. Translation gives CASSLRQGDTGELFF.

In its sample, this clonotype was seen a few times. The chain joins TRBV29-1 to TRBJ2-2; 8 bases agree with TRBD1. Trimming cost V 4 bases and J 5 bases; bases outside gene matches: 3. The CDR3 loop spans 13 amino acids. Germline V gene sequence: CDR1 SQVTM, CDR2 ANQGSEA. The CDR3: CSVGRTGTGELFF. CDR3 in DNA: TGCAGCGTTGGCCGGACAGGGACCGGGGAGCTGTTTTTT.

This rearrangement joins TRBV6-6 to TRBJ1-5; possibly TRBD1 for D (6 bases). The ends were cut back, 0 bases at V and 0 bases at J, with 18 bases in the middle. Germline V gene sequence: CDR1 MNHNY, CDR2 SVGAGI (reference sequence). This CDR3 region has 19 residues. The CDR3 nucleotides read TGTGCCAGCAGTTACTCCGGTGGCAGGGGTCAGGATAGCAATCAGCCCCAGCATTTT. It yields the protein CASSYSGGRGQDSNQPQHF.

This clonotype was seen repeatedly, ten times or more. The rearrangement uses TRBV6-4 and TRBJ2-3, with 8 bases that match TRBD1. With V trimmed by 3 bases and J by 4 bases, 3 bases remained unmatched. Looked up from germline, CDR1 is MRHNA and CDR2 is SNTAGT. CDR3 length: 14 amino acids. Written as DNA, the CDR3 is TGTGCCAGCAGTGAAGGACAGGGATCAGATACGCAGTATTTT. Its translation is CASSEGQGSDTQYF.

The sample holds many counts of this clonotype. This chain connects TRBV3-1 to TRBJ1-2; no firm D call. The CDR3 loop spans 12 amino acids. Between the trimmed V and J ends, which lost 4 bases and 10 bases, there was a span of 13 bases. From germline, CDR1 is LGHDT and CDR2 YNNKEL (reference sequence). CDR3 nucleotides: TGTGCCAGCAGCCTCACTCTCCTAGACTACACCTTC. It translates to CASSLTLLDYTF.

In this sample, this clonotype turned up many times. The V gene is TRBV18, the J gene TRBJ2-7; TRBD2 agrees at 13 bases. CDR1 is KGHSH, CDR2 LQKENI, per germline. CDR3 length: 15 amino acids. Trimming cost V 6 bases and J 1 base; bases outside gene matches: 3. CDR3 nucleotide sequence: TGTGCCAGCTCCGGGACTAGCGGGGCGTCCTACGAGCAGTACTTC. Translation: CASSGTSGASYEQYF.